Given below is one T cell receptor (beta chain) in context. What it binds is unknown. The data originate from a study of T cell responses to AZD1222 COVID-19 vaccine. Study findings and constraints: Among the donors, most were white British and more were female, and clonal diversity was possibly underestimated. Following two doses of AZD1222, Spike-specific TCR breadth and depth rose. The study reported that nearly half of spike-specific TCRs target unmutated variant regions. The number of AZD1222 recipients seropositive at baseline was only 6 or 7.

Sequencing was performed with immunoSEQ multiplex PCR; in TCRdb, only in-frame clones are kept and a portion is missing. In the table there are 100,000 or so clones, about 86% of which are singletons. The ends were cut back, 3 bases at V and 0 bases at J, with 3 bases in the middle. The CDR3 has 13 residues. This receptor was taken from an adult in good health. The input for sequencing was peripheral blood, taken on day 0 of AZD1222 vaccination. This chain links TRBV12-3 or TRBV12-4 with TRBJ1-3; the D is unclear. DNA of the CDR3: TGTGCCAGCAGTTTTATCTCTGGAAACACCATATATTTT. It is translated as CASSFISGNTIYF.